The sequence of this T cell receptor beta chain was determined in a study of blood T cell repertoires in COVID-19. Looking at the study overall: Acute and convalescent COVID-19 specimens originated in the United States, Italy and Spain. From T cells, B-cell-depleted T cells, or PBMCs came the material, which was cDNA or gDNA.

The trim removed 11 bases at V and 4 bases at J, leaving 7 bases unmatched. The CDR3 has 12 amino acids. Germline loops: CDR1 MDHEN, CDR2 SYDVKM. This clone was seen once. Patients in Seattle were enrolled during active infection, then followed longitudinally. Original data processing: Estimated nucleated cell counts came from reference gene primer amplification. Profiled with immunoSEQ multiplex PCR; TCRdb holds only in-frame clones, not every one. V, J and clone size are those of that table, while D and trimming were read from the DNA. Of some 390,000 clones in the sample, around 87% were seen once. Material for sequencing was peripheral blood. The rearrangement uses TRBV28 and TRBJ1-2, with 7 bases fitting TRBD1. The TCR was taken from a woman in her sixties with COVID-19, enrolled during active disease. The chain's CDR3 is CAARGRLYGYTF. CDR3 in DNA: TGTGCCGCTAGGGGGCGACTCTATGGCTACACCTTC.